Included here is one T cell receptor (beta chain) sequence, with context. One junction end disagrees with the germline gene, perhaps due to a read error. The CDR3 is 13 residues long. The sample is drawn from a study of T cells in Graves' hyperthyroidism and ophthalmopathy. Those patients with uncontrolled infection, other autoimmune disease, pregnancy or lactation were excluded. RNA transcripts yielded amplified TCR beta CDR3 regions. First-round RT-PCR of the TCR CDR3 relied on the HTBI primer set. Using its own MiXCR run on the multiplex PCR reads, TCRdb lists one record per CDR3 protein. The table records approximately 400,000 distinct CDR3 sequences, around 18% of them present only once.

This chain joins TRBV12-3 or TRBV12-4 and TRBJ2-3; 7 bases are shared with TRBD1. The sequencing input was blood. This TCR came from a man aged 18 to 30 with Graves' ophthalmopathy. CDR3 coding DNA: TGTGCCAGCAGTTATAGGGGGACAGATGCGCAGTATTTT. This codes for CASSYRGTDAQYF.